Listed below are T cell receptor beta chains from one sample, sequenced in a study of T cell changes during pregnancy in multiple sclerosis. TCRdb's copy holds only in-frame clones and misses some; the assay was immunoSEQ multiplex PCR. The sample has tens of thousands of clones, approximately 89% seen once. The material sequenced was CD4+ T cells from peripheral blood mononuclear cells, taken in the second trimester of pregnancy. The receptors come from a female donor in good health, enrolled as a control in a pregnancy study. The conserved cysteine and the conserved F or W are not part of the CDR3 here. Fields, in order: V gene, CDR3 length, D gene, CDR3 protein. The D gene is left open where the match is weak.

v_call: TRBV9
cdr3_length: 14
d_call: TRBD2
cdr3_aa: ASSVAASGGIYEQY

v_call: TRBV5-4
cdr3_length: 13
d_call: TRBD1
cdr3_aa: ASSPRDSFSYEQY

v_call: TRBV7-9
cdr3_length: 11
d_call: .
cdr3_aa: ASSLTTGNTIY

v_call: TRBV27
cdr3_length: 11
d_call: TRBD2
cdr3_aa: ASSLSGEETQY

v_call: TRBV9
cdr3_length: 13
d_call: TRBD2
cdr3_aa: ASSVELASSYEQY

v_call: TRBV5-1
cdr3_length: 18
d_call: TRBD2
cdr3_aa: ASSFSTMITAGVSTDTQY

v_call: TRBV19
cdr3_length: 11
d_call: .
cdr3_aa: ASTRTANTEAF

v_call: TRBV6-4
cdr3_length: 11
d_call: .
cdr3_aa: ASQGGNTDTQY

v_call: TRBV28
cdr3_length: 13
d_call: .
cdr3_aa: ASSFGTYSNQPQH

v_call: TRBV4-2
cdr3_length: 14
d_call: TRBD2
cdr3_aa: ASSPRRGGPPYEQY

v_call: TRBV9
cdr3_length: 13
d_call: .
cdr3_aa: ASSGLGGDNYGYT

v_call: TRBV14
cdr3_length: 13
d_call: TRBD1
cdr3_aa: ASSQSFGQVYGYT

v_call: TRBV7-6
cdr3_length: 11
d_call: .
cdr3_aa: ASSPRGSYEQY

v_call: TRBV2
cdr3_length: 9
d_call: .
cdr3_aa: ASRTAYEQY

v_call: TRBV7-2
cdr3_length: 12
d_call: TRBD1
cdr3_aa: ASRNPGQRHGYT

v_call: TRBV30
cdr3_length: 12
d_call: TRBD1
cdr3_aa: AWRSPGQGALQH

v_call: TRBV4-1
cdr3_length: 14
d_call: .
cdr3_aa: ASSQVDRPTTYEQY

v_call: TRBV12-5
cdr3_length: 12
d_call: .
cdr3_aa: ASGLRGGDEKLF

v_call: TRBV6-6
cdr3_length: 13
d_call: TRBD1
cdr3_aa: ASSSGTGGGNTIY

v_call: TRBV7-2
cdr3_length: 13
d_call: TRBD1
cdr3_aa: ASSFSPGQGQPQH

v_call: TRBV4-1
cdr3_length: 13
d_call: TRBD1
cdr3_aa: ASSRGQGADYGYT

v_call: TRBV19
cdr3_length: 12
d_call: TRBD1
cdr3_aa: ASSSGQGPQPQH

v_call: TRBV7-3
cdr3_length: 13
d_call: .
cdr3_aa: ASSRGGGDDTEAF

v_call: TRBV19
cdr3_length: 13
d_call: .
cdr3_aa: ASKVYSHSNQPQH

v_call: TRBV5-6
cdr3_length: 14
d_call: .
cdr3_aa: ASSPRVADTNEKLF

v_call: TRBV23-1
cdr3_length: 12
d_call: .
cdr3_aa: ASSGVREIEKLF

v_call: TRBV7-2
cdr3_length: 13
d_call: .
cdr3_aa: ASSLQPGNTGELF

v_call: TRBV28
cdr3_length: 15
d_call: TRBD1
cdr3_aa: ASSLYPRTGGSYEQY

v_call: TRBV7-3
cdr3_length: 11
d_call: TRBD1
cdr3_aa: ASSRDRNSPLH

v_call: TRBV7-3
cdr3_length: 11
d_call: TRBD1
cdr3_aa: ASGVQGAGGYT

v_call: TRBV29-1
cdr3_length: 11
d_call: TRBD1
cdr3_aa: SVRTGGAYEQY

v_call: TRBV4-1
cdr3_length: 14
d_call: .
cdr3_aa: ASSPFGDRQNSPLH

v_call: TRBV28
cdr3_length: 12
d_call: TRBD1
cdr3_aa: ASSLQGATKGYT

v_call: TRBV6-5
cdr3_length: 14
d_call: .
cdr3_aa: ASSYGRISGANVLT

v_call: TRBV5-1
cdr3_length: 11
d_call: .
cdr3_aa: ASSVAAGEKLF

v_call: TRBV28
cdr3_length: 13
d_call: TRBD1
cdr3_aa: ASSFSGTGKKVQY

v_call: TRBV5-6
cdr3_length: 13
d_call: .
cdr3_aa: ASSWSGNSNQPQH